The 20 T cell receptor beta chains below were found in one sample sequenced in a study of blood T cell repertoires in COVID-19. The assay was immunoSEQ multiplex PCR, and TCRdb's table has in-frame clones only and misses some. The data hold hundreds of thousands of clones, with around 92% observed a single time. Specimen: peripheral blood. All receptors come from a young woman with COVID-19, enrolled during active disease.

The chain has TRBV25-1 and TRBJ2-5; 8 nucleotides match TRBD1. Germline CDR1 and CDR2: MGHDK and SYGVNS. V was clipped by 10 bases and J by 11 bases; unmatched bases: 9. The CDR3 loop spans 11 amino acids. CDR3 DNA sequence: TGTGCCACCACATTCGGGGACAGGCAGTACTTC. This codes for CATTFGDRQYF.

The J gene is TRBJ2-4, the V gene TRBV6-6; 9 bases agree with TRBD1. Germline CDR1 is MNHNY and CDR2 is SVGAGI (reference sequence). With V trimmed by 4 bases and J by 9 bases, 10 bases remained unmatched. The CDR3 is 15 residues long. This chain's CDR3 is CASSSSTGGVGIQYF. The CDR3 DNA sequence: TGTGCCAGCAGTTCCTCTACAGGGGGCGTGGGCATTCAGTACTTC.

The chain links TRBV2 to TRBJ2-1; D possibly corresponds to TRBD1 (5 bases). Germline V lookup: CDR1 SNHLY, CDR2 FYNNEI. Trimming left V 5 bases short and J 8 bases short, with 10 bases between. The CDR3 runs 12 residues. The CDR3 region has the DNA TGTGCCAGCAGTTATAGGGGATATGAGCAGTTCTTC. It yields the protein CASSYRGYEQFF.

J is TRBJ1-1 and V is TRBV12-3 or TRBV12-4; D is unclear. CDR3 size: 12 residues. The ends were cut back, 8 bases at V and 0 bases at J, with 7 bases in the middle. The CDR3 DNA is TGTGCCAGCTCGGGTATGAACACTGAAGCTTTCTTT. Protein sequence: CASSGMNTEAFF.

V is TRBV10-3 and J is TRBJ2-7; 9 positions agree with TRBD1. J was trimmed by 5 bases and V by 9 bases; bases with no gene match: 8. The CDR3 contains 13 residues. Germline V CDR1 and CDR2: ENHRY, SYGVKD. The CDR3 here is CAIGQGLRNEQYF. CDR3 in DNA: TGTGCCATAGGACAGGGGCTCCGGAACGAGCAGTACTTC.

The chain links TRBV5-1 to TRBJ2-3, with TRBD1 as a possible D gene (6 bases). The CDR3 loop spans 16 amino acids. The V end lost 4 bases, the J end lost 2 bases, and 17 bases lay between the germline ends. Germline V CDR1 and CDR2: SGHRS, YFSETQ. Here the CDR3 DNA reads TGCGCCAGCAGCGACCGGGACAAACTAAACACAGATACGCAGTATTTT. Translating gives CASSDRDKLNTDTQYF.

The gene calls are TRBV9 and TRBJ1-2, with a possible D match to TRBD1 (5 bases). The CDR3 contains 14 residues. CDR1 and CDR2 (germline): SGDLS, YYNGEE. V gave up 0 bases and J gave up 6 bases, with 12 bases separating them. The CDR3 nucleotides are TGTGCCAGCAGCGTAGCCCCGGGGGGGAATGGCTACACCTTC. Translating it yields CASSVAPGGNGYTF.

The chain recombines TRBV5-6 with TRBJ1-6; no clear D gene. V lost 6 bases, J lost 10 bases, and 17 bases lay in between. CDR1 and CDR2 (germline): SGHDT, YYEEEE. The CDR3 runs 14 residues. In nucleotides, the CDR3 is TGTGCCAGCACCCCTCGGGAGGGTACCTCACCCCTCCACTTT. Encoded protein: CASTPREGTSPLHF.

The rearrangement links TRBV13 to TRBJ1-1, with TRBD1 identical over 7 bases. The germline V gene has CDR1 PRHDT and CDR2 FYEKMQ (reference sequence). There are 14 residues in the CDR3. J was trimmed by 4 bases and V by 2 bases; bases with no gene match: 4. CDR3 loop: CASSLNRDSTEAFF. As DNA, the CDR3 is TGTGCCAGCAGCTTAAACCGGGACAGCACTGAAGCTTTCTTT. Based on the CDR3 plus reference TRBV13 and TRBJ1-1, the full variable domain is AAGVIQSPRHLIKEKRETATLKCYPIPRHDTVYWYQQGPGQDPQFLISFYEKMQSDKGSIPDRFSAQQFSDYHSELNMSSLELGDSALYFCASSLNRDSTEAFFGQGTRLTVV.

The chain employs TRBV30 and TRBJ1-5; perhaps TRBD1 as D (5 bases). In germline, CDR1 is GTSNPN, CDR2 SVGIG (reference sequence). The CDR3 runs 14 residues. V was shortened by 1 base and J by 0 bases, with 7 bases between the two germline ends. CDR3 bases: TGTGCCTGGAGTGACAGGACTAGCAATCAGCCCCAGCATTTT. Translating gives CAWSDRTSNQPQHF. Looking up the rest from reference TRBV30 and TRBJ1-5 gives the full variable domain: SQTIHQWPATLVQPVGSPLSLECTVEGTSNPNLYWYRQAAGRGLQLLFYSVGIGQISSEVPQNLSASRPQDRQFILSSKKLLLSDSGFYLCAWSDRTSNQPQHFGDGTRLSIL.

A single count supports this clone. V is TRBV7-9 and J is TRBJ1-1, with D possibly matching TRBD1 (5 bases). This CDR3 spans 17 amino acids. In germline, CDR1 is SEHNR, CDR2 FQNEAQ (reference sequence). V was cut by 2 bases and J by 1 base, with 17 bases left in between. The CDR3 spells CASSLTPGGVRNTEAFF. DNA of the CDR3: TGTGCCAGCAGCTTAACCCCGGGGGGGGTCCGGAACACTGAAGCTTTCTTT.

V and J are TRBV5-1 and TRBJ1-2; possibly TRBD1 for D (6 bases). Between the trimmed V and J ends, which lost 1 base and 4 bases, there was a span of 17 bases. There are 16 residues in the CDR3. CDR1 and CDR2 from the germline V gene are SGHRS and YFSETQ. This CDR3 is CASSLTAGATGYGYTF. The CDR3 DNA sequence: TGCGCCAGCAGCTTGACCGCGGGGGCGACGGGCTATGGCTACACCTTC. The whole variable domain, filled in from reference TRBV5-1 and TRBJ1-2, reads KAGVTQTPRYLIKTRGQQVTLSCSPISGHRSVSWYQQTPGQGLQFLFEYFSETQRNKGNFPGRFSGRQFSNSRSEMNVSTLELGDSALYLCASSLTAGATGYGYTFGSGTRLTVV.

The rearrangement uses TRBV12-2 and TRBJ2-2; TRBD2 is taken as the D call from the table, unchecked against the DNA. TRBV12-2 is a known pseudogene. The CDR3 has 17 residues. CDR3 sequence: CASRLEVWPGTSGELFF. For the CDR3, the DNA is TGTGCAAGTCGCTTAGAAGTTTGGCCAGGGACTTCCGGGGAGCTGTTTTTT.

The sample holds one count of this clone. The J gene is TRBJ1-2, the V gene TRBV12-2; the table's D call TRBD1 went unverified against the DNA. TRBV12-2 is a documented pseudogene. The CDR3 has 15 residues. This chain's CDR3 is CASRPVGDRDCGYTF. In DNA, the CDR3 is TGTGCAAGTCGCCCTGTAGGAGACAGGGACTGTGGCTACACCTTC.

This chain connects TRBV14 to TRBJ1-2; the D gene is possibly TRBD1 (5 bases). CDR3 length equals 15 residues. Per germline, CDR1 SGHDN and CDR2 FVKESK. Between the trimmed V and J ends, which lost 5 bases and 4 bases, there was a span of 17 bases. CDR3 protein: CASSNELGEAYGYTF. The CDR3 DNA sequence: TGTGCCAGCAGCAACGAGCTGGGGGAGGCCTATGGCTACACCTTC.

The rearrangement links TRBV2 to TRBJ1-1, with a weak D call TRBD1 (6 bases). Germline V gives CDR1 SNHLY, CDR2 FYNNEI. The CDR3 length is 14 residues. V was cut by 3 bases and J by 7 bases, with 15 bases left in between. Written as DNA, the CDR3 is TGTGCCAGCAGTGATCCTGGGACATCCATTGAAGCTTTCTTT. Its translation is CASSDPGTSIEAFF. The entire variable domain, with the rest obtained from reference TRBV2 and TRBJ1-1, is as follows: EPEVTQTPSHQVTQMGQEVILRCVPISNHLYFYWYRQILGQKVEFLVSFYNNEISEKSEIFDDQFSVERPDGSNFTLKIRSTKLEDSAMYFCASSDPGTSIEAFFGQGTRLTVV.

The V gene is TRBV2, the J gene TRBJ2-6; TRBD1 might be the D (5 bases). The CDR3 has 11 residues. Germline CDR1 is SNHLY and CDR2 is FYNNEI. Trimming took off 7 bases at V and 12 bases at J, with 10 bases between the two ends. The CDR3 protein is CASTLTGVLTF. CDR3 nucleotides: TGTGCCAGCACCCTCACAGGCGTCCTGACTTTC. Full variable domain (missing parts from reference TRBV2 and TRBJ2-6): EPEVTQTPSHQVTQMGQEVILRCVPISNHLYFYWYRQILGQKVEFLVSFYNNEISEKSEIFDDQFSVERPDGSNFTLKIRSTKLEDSAMYFCASTLTGVLTFGAGSRLTVL.

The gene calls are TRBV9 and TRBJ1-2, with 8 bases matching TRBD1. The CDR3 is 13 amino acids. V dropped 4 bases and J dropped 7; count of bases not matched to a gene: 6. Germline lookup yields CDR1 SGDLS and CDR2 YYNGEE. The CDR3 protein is CASSPDRVGGYTF. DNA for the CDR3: TGTGCCAGCAGCCCGGACAGGGTTGGTGGCTACACCTTC.

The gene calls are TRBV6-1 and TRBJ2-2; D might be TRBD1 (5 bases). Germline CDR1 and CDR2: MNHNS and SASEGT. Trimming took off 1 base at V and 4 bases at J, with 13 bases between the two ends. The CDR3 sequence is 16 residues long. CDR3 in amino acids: CASSEGIDSLTGELFF. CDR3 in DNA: TGTGCCAGCAGTGAAGGAATTGACAGCCTCACCGGGGAGCTGTTTTTT.

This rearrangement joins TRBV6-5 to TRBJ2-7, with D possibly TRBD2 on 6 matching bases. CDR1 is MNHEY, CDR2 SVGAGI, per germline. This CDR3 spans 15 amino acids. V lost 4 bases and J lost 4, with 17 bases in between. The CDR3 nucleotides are TGTGCCAGCAGTTCGGGACTGTTAAGACGTTACGAGCAGTACTTC. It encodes CASSSGLLRRYEQYF.